One sample yielded the 21 T cell receptor beta chains listed below, sequenced in a study of beta chain features in type 1 diabetes. Expressed TCRB transcripts were sequenced, since all the RNA that had been isolated was reverse transcribed. The repertoire was sequenced with immunoSEQ multiplex PCR; TCRdb's copy has only in-frame clones and lacks some. The sample includes under 200,000 clones, roughly 8.1% of them seen just once. The sequenced sample consisted of central memory CD4+ T cells from blood. The source of these receptors is a man aged 18 to 35 in good health.

This clone was observed a few times. The V call is TRBV14, the J call TRBJ2-3, with unresolved D. The CDR3 runs 13 residues. V dropped 5 bases and J dropped 5 bases, with 11 bases sitting between them. Looked up from germline, CDR1 is SGHDN and CDR2 is FVKESK. CDR3 sequence reads: CASSSQFGDTQYF. DNA of the CDR3: TGTGCCAGCAGCTCCCAATTCGGAGATACGCAGTATTTT.

The chain couples TRBV11-2 to TRBJ1-1; D is possibly TRBD1 (6 bases). V gave up 1 base and J gave up 1 base, with 10 bases separating them. CDR3 length: 15 residues. Per the germline V gene, CDR1 is SGHAT and CDR2 is FQNNGV. CDR3 sequence reads: CASSLGGRGNTEAFF. The CDR3 bases are TGTGCCAGCAGCTTAGGAGGCAGGGGGAACACTGAAGCTTTCTTT.

The chain has TRBV10-3 and TRBJ2-7, with a tentative D call TRBD1 (6 bases). The CDR3 contains 14 residues. Trimming removed 7 bases from V and 2 bases from J, with 15 bases in between. Per germline, CDR1 ENHRY and CDR2 SYGVKD. The CDR3 bases are TGTGCCATCAAACCGACAGGTTTGGCCTACGAGCAGTACTTC. Protein: CAIKPTGLAYEQYF.

The chain has TRBV28 and TRBJ2-1; no clear D gene. Germline CDR1 is MDHEN and CDR2 is SYDVKM. Trimming took 6 bases from V and 7 from J, leaving 10 bases between them. There are 12 residues in the CDR3. CDR3 nucleotides: TGTGCCAGCAGGTCATCGAGGAATGAGCAGTTCTTC. Its protein product is CASRSSRNEQFF. Using reference TRBV28 and TRBJ2-1 for the parts outside the CDR3, the full variable domain is DVKVTQSSRYLVKRTGEKVFLECVQDMDHENMFWYRQDPGLGLRLIYFSYDVKMKEKGDIPEGYSVSREKKERFSLILESASTNQTSMYLCASRSSRNEQFFGPGTRLTVL.

V and J are TRBV19 and TRBJ1-4; D may be TRBD1 (5 bases). Trimming removed 1 base from V and 12 bases from J, with 12 bases in between. The CDR3 is 13 amino acids. Germline V gene sequence: CDR1 LNHDA, CDR2 SQIVND (reference sequence). The CDR3 spells CASSIGQGLELFF. As DNA, the CDR3 is TGTGCCAGTAGTATAGGGCAGGGTTTGGAACTGTTTTTT. Drawing the rest from reference TRBV19 and TRBJ1-4, the complete variable domain is DGGITQSPKYLFRKEGQNVTLSCEQNLNHDAMYWYRQDPGQGLRLIYYSQIVNDFQKGDIAEGYSVSREKKESFPLTVTSAQKNPTAFYLCASSIGQGLELFFGSGTQLSVL.

This chain joins TRBV6-5 and TRBJ2-1; the D gene is possibly TRBD2 (7 bases). V lost 4 bases to trimming and J lost 9 bases, with 16 bases between them. The CDR3 consists of 14 residues. Per the germline V gene, CDR1 is MNHEY and CDR2 is SVGAGI. The CDR3 nucleotides read TGTGCCAGCAGTTTTCTAGGGGGGGGGTCTGAGCAGTTCTTC. It translates to CASSFLGGGSEQFF.

Many counts were recorded for this clone. The genes are TRBV19 and TRBJ1-5, with 10 bases fitting TRBD1. Germline V gene data show CDR1 as LNHDA and CDR2 as SQIVND (reference sequence). The junction had 3 bases not matched to a gene; V was cut back by 6 bases and J by 7 bases. The CDR3 runs 13 residues. The CDR3 loop reads CASSQDRGQPQHF. The CDR3 DNA reads as TGTGCCAGTAGCCAGGACAGGGGGCAGCCCCAGCATTTT.

J is TRBJ2-1 and V is TRBV6-1; TRBD1 matches at 12 bases. With V trimmed by 3 bases and J by 9 bases, 6 bases remained unmatched. The CDR3 length is 15 residues. Germline V lookup: CDR1 MNHNS, CDR2 SASEGT. In DNA form, the CDR3 reads TGTGCCAGCAGTGACCTGGGACAGGGGGCGAGTGAGCAGTTCTTC. It yields the protein CASSDLGQGASEQFF.

The J gene is TRBJ2-1, the V gene TRBV19; 9 bases match TRBD2. Germline assignment: CDR1 LNHDA and CDR2 SQIVND (reference sequence). The CDR3 has 16 amino acids. J gave up 2 bases and V 4 bases, and 6 bases lay outside the gene matches. CDR3 loop: CASSTPRGGAYNEQFF. For the CDR3, the DNA is TGTGCCAGTAGTACCCCACGCGGGGGGGCCTACAATGAGCAGTTCTTC. The full variable domain, rest sourced from reference TRBV19 and TRBJ2-1, is DGGITQSPKYLFRKEGQNVTLSCEQNLNHDAMYWYRQDPGQGLRLIYYSQIVNDFQKGDIAEGYSVSREKKESFPLTVTSAQKNPTAFYLCASSTPRGGAYNEQFFGPGTRLTVL.

The V call is TRBV2, the J call TRBJ1-1, with 9 bases matching TRBD1. The ends lost 6 bases at V and 6 bases at J; junction bases unmatched: 8. This CDR3 region has 14 residues. Germline CDR1 is SNHLY and CDR2 is FYNNEI. For the CDR3, the DNA is TGTGCCAGCAGACAACAGGGGGCGCCGGCTGAAGCTTTCTTT. Amino acids: CASRQQGAPAEAFF.

The genes are TRBV7-2 and TRBJ2-5; 10 bases map to TRBD1. The CDR3 sequence is 15 residues long. Germline loops: CDR1 SGHTA, CDR2 FQGNSA. The V and J ends lost 1 base and 4 bases, in that order; junction bases with no gene match: 3. CDR3 protein: CASSLVTGGAETQYF. DNA of the CDR3: TGTGCCAGCAGCTTAGTGACAGGGGGCGCAGAGACCCAGTACTTC.

This rearrangement joins TRBV2 to TRBJ2-2, with 14 bases that match TRBD2. CDR1 SNHLY and CDR2 FYNNEI come from the germline V gene. The CDR3 has 15 amino acids. The J segment lost 5 bases and the V segment lost 6 bases, leaving 2 bases of the junction unmatched. CDR3 residues: CASRRLAGGTGELFF. CDR3 in DNA: TGTGCCAGCAGACGACTAGCGGGAGGGACCGGGGAGCTGTTTTTT.

This clone was counted many times. This chain links TRBV10-2 with TRBJ1-5; no clear D gene. The germline V gene has CDR1 WSHSY and CDR2 SAAADI. The CDR3 loop spans 13 amino acids. V was shortened by 6 bases and J by 4 bases, with 10 bases between the two germline ends. DNA of the CDR3: TGCGCCAGCAGCGGAGGGTATAATCAGCCCCAGCATTTT. This gives the protein CASSGGYNQPQHF.

The rearrangement joins TRBV30 to TRBJ1-2, with 9 bases identical to TRBD1. The CDR3 sequence is 13 residues long. The germline V gene encodes CDR1 GTSNPN and CDR2 SVGIG (reference sequence). The V and J ends lost 3 bases and 8 bases, in that order; junction bases with no gene match: 7. The CDR3 DNA reads as TGTGCCTGGAGCCCGGGACAGGGTGGAGGCTACACCTTC. Translation: CAWSPGQGGGYTF.

In this sample, this clone turned up many times. The chain is built from TRBV7-9 and TRBJ1-2, with 9 bases matching TRBD1. Losses at the gene ends were 5 bases for V and 0 bases for J; bases not matched to a gene: 4. The CDR3 totals 15 residues. Germline assignment: CDR1 SEHNR and CDR2 FQNEAQ (reference sequence). As DNA, the CDR3 is TGTGCCAGCAGCCCACAGGGGGCGGCTAACTATGGCTACACCTTC. This codes for CASSPQGAANYGYTF.

The gene calls are TRBV7-8 and TRBJ2-7, with 9 bases matching TRBD1. This CDR3 region has 16 residues. Germline trimming cut 5 bases from V and 7 bases from J; bases unmatched to any gene: 15. In germline, CDR1 is SGHVS, CDR2 FQNEAQ. The CDR3, as DNA: TGTGCCAGCAGCCTACGACAGGGGGGATTCTCTGGAGAGCAGTACTTC. This gives the protein CASSLRQGGFSGEQYF.

This clone was observed a handful of times. Within the sample, other DNA sequences also encode this same CDR3. The V call is TRBV9, the J call TRBJ1-1, with a possible D match to TRBD1 (6 bases). Germline V gives CDR1 SGDLS, CDR2 YYNGEE. This CDR3 spans 14 amino acids. V lost 0 bases and J lost 5, with 11 bases in between. In DNA form, the CDR3 reads TGTGCCAGCAGCGTAGCAGGGGAGGGGACTGAAGCTTTCTTT. Encoded protein: CASSVAGEGTEAFF.

This clone occurred a few times. V usage is TRBV7-2 and J usage is TRBJ2-5; possibly TRBD1 for D (5 bases). Trimming took off 3 bases at V and 2 bases at J, with 7 bases between the two ends. CDR3 size: 13 residues. Germline loops: CDR1 SGHTA, CDR2 FQGNSA. CDR3 protein: CASSFTGQETQYF. CDR3 nucleotide sequence: TGTGCCAGCAGCTTTACAGGACAAGAGACCCAGTACTTC.

This clone was counted between two and nine times. The chain has TRBV4-3 and TRBJ2-7, with D unclear. Per germline, CDR1 LGHNA and CDR2 YSLEER. Trimming stripped 0 bases from V and 3 bases from J, with 12 bases between. The CDR3 has 15 residues. The CDR3 here is CASSQDRRKFYEQYF. CDR3 bases: TGCGCCAGCAGCCAAGATCGGCGGAAATTCTACGAGCAGTACTTC.

The rearrangement uses TRBV19 and TRBJ2-7, with TRBD2 as a possible D gene (6 bases). The length of the CDR3 is 14 residues. Trimming shortened V by 10 bases and J by 5 bases, and 21 bases separated the two germline ends. The V gene's germline CDR1 is LNHDA and CDR2 SQIVND (reference sequence). In nucleotides, the CDR3 is TGTGCCACTAACCCGGGGGATGCTACGAACGAGCAGTACTTC. The encoded protein is CATNPGDATNEQYF.

This chain uses TRBV9 with TRBJ2-3; 7 positions match TRBD1. This CDR3 is 15 amino acids long. The ends lost 0 bases at V and 3 bases at J; junction bases unmatched: 4. The germline CDR1 and CDR2 sequences are SGDLS and YYNGEE. CDR3 bases: TGTGCCAGCAGCGTAGTGAGGGGGCAGACAGATACGCAGTATTTT. Amino acid sequence: CASSVVRGQTDTQYF.